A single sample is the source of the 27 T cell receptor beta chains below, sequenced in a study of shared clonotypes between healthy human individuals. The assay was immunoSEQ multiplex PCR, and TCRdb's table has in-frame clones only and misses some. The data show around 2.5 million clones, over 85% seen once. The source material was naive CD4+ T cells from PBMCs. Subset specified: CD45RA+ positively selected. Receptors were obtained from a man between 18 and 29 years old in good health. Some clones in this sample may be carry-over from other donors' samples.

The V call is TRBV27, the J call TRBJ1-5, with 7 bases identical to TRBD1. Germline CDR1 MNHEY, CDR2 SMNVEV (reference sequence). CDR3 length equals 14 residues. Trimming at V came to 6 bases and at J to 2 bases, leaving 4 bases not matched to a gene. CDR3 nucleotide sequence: TGTGCCAGCAGCAAGGACAGGCGCAATCAGCCCCAGCATTTT. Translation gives CASSKDRRNQPQHF.

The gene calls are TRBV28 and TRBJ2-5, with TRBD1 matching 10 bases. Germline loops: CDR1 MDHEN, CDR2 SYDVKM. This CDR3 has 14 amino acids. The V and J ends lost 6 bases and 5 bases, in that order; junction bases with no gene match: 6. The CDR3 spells CASRDDRGQETQYF. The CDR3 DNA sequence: TGTGCCAGCAGAGACGACAGGGGGCAGGAGACCCAGTACTTC.

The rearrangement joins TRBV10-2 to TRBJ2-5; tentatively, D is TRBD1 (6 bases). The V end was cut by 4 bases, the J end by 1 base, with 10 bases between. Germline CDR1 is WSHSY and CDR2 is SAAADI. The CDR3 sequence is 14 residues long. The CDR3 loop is CASSAGASQETQYF. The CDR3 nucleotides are TGCGCCAGCAGTGCAGGGGCCTCCCAAGAGACCCAGTACTTC.

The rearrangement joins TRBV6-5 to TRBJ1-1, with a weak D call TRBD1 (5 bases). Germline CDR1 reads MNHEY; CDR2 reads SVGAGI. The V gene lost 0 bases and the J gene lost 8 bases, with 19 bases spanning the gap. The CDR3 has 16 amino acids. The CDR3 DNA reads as TGTGCCAGCAGTTACTCTACCAGGGCGAACCGTATAGAAGCTTTCTTT. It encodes CASSYSTRANRIEAFF.

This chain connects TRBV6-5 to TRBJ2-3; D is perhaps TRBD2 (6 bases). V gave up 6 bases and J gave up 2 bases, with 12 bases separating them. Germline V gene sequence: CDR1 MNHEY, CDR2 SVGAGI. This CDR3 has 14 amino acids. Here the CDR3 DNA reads TGTGCCAGCAGGTGGGGCGGGATCACAGATACGCAGTATTTT. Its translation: CASRWGGITDTQYF.

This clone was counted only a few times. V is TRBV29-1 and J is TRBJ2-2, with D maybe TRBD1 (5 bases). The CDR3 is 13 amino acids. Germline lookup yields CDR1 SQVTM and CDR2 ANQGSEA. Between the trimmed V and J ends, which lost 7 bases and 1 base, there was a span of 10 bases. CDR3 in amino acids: CSANRWNTGELFF. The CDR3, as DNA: TGCAGCGCCAACAGGTGGAACACCGGGGAGCTGTTTTTT.

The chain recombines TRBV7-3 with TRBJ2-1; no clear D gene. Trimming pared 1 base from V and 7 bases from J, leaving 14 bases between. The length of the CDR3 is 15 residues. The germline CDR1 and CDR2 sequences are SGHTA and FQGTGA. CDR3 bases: TGTGCCAGCAGCTTAAGGGCTACTCGGGCGAATGAGCAGTTCTTC. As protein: CASSLRATRANEQFF.

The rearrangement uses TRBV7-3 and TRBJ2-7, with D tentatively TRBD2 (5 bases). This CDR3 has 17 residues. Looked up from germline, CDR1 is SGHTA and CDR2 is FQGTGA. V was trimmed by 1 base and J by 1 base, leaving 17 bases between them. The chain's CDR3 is CASSLKGPGSQSYEQYF. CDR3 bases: TGTGCCAGCAGCTTAAAAGGGCCGGGGTCTCAATCCTACGAGCAGTACTTC.

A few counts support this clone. CDR3 nucleotide sequence: TGTGCCAGCAGCCTAGAGCTGGACAGCACTGAAGCTTTCTTT. Translation gives CASSLELDSTEAFF. V gene TRBV6-4 combines with J gene TRBJ1-1, with D perhaps TRBD1 (6 bases). V lost 6 bases to trimming and J lost 4 bases, with 15 bases between them. The germline CDR1 and CDR2 sequences are MRHNA and SNTAGT. The CDR3 runs to 14 residues.

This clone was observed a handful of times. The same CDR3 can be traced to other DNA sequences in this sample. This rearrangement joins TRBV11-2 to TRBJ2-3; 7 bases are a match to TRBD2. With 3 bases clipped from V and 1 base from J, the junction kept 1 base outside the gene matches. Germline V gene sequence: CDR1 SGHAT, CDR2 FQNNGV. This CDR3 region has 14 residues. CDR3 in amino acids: CASSFTSGTDTQYF. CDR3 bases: TGTGCCAGCAGCTTTACTAGCGGCACAGATACGCAGTATTTT.

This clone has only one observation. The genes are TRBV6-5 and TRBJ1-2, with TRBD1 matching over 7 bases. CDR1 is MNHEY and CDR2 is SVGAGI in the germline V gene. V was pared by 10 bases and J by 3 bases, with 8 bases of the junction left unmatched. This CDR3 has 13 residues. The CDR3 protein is CATTTGQYYGYTF. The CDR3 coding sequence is TGTGCCACCACCACGGGACAGTACTATGGCTACACCTTC.

This CDR3 is CASSQDRTASGNTIYF. The CDR3 DNA reads TGTGCCAGCAGCCAAGATAGGACAGCCTCTGGAAACACCATATATTTT. The V call is TRBV4-2, the J call TRBJ1-3, with D tentatively TRBD1 (6 bases). V was cut by 0 bases and J by 0 bases, with 9 bases left in between. Germline assignment: CDR1 LGHNA and CDR2 YNFKEQ. There are 16 residues in the CDR3.

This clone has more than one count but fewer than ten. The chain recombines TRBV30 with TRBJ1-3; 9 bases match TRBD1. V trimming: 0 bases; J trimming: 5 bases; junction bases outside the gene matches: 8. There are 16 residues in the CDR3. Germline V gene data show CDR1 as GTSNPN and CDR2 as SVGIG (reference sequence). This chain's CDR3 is CAWSVLRDRERNTIYF. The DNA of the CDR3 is TGTGCCTGGAGTGTACTTCGGGACAGGGAAAGAAACACCATATATTTT.

CDR3 loop: CASSPSLGPDYGYTF. The CDR3 DNA reads TGTGCCAGCTCACCGTCCCTAGGGCCGGACTATGGCTACACCTTC. The rearrangement links TRBV18 to TRBJ1-2; D is unresolved. This CDR3 is 15 amino acids long. With 3 bases removed from V and 3 bases from J, the gap between germline ends came to 14 bases. Germline V gene lookup returns CDR1 KGHSH and CDR2 LQKENI.

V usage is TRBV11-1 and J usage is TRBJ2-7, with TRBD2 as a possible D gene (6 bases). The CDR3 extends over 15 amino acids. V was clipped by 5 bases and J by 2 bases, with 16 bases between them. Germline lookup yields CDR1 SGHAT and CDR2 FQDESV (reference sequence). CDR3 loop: CASSLVIGGAYEQYF. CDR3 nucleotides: TGTGCCAGCAGCCTCGTGATCGGCGGGGCCTACGAGCAGTACTTC.

The CDR3 DNA reads TGTGCCAGCAGCTTTGGTTGGGGTCAGGGGGTGAACACTGAAGCTTTCTTT. Its protein is CASSFGWGQGVNTEAFF. This chain joins TRBV11-2 and TRBJ1-1, with TRBD1 matching over 7 bases. The germline CDR1 and CDR2 sequences are SGHAT and FQNNGV. CDR3 length equals 17 residues. The ends lost 3 bases at V and 0 bases at J; junction bases unmatched: 10.

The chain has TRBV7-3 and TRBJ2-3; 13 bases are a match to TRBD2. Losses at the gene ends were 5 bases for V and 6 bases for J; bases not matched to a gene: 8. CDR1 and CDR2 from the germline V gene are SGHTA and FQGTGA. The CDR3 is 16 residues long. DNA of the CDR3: TGTGCCAGCAGCAAAGGACTAGCGGGAGTGGCGGATACGCAGTATTTT. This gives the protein CASSKGLAGVADTQYF.

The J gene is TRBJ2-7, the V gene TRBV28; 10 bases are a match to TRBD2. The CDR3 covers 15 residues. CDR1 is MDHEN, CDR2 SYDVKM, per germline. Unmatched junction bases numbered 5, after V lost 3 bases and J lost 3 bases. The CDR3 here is CASSLSGRGLYEQYF. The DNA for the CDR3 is TGTGCCAGCAGTTTGAGCGGGAGGGGACTCTACGAGCAGTACTTC.

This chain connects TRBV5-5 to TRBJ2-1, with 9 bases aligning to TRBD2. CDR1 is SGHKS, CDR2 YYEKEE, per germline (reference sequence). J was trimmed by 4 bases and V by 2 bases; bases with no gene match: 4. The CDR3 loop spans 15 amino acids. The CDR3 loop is CASSFGTSRYNEQFF. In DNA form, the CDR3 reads TGTGCCAGCAGCTTCGGGACTAGCCGATACAATGAGCAGTTCTTC.

CDR3 region: CASSRGLHQPQHF. The CDR3 DNA sequence: TGTGCCAGCAGCAGGGGGTTGCATCAGCCCCAGCATTTT. The rearrangement joins TRBV28 to TRBJ1-5; 7 bases map to TRBD1. The germline gives CDR1 MDHEN, CDR2 SYDVKM. The CDR3 runs to 13 residues. Trimming took 6 bases from V and 5 from J; bases not matched to a gene: 4.

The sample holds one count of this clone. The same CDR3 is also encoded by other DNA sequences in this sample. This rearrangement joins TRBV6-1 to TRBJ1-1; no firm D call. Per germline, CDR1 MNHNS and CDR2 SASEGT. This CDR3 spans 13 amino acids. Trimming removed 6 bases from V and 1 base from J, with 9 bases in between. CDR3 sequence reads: CASRWTGNTEAFF. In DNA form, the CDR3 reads TGTGCCAGCAGATGGACGGGGAACACTGAAGCTTTCTTT.

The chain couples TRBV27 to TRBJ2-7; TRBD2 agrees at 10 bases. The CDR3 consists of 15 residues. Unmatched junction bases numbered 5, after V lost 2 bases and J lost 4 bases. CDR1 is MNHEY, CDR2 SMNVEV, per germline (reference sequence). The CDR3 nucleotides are TGTGCCAGCAGTTTAACTAGCGGGACTTCTTACGAGCAGTACTTC. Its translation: CASSLTSGTSYEQYF.

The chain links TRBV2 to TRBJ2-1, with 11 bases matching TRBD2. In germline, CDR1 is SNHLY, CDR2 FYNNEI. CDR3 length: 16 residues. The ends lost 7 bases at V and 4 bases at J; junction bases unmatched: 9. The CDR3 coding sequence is TGTGCCAGCACCGAAAGACTAGCGGGATTGTACAATGAGCAGTTCTTC. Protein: CASTERLAGLYNEQFF.

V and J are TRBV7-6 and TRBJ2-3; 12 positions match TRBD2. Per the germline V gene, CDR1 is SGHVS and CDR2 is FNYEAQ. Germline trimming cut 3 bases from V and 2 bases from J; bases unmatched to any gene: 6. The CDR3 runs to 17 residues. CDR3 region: CASSFSRLAGDTDTQYF. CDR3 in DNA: TGTGCCAGCAGCTTTTCTAGACTAGCGGGGGACACAGATACGCAGTATTTT.

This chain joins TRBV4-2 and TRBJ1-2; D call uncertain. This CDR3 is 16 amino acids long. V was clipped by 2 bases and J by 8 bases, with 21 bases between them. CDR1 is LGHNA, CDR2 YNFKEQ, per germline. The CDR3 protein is CASSQPSMRGIGGYTF. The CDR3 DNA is TGTGCCAGCAGCCAACCCTCCATGCGGGGTATAGGGGGCTACACCTTC.

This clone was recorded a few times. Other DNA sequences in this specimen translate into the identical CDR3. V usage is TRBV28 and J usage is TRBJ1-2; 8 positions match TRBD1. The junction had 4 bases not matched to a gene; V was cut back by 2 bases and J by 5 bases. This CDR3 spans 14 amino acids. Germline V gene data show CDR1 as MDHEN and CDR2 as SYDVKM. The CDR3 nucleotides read TGTGCCAGCAGTTTAGGTACAGGGGGATATGGCTACACCTTC. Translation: CASSLGTGGYGYTF.

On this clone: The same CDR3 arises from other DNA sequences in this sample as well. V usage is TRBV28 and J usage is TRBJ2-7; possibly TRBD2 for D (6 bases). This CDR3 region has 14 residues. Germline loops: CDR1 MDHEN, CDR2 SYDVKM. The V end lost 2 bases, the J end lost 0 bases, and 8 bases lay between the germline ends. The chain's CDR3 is CASSLGGNSYEQYF. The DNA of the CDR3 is TGTGCCAGCAGTTTAGGGGGGAACTCCTACGAGCAGTACTTC.